This T cell receptor (beta chain) was observed in a study of T cell responses to AZD1222 COVID-19 vaccine. Second-dose schedules of about 4 or about 12 weeks were combined. This CDR3 has 17 amino acids. CDR1 is SGDLS, CDR2 YYNGEE, per germline. Trimming removed 4 bases from V and 2 bases from J, with 21 bases in between. Whole-study findings and limits: Among those given AZD1222, only five or six were seropositive at baseline. The study reported that nearly half of spike-specific TCRs target unmutated variant regions.

In regard to this clone: Its antigen remains unknown.

The method was immunoSEQ multiplex PCR; TCRdb's version includes in-frame clones alone and lacks a portion of them. Among 15,000 to 20,000 clones listed, roughly 84% were seen once. Specimen: peripheral blood, collected 28 days after the second AZD1222 dose. This rearrangement joins TRBV9 to TRBJ1-2; the D gene is possibly TRBD1 (5 bases). The receptor was isolated from an adult who received the AZD1222 COVID-19 vaccine. For the CDR3, the DNA is TGTGCCAGCAGCTTGAACCCCCCCGGGACGGACAACTATGGCTACACCTTC. Its translation is CASSLNPPGTDNYGYTF.